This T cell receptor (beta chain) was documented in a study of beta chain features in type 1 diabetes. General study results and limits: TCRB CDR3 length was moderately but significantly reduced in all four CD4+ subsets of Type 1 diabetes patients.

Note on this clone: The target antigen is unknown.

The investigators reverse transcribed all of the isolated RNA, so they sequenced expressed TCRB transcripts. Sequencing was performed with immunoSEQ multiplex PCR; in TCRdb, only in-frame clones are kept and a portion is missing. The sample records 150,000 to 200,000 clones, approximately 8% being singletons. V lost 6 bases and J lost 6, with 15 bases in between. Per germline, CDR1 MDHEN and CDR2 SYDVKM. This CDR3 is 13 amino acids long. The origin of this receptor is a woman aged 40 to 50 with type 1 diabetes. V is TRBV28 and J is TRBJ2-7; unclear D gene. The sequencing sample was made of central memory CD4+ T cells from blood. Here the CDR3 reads CASSLLSSSEQYF. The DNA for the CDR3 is TGTGCCAGCAGCCTATTAAGTTCATCCGAGCAGTACTTC.